This T cell receptor (beta chain) originates from a study of T cells in Graves' hyperthyroidism and ophthalmopathy. Study-wide findings and caveats: Blood samples included most of the expanded thyroid clonotypes exceeding 0.001.

Researchers took RNA transcripts and amplified the TCR beta CDR3 regions from them. An initial round of RT-PCR targeting the TCR CDR3 relied on the HTBI primer set. TCRdb ran MiXCR on the multiplex PCR reads and lists one entry per CDR3 protein. Of 480,000 or so distinct CDR3 sequences in the sample, 46% were seen once. This clonotype was recorded at least ten times. Its antigen is still unknown. Material: peripheral blood or thyroid tissue (not recorded which). The receptor was derived from an adult woman with Graves' disease, either hyperthyroidism or ophthalmopathy (not recorded which).

CDR3 sequence: CSVVGTNTGELFF. The CDR3 nucleotides are TGCAGCGTTGTGGGGACGAACACCGGGGAGCTGTTTTTT. The chain combines TRBV29-1 with TRBJ2-2; no definite D call. The CDR3 is 13 residues long. The V gene lost 4 bases and the J gene lost 0 bases, with 6 bases spanning the gap. The V gene's germline CDR1 is SQVTM and CDR2 ANQGSEA.